This T cell receptor beta chain emerged from a study of shared clonotypes between healthy human individuals. For every subset, genomic DNA was evenly distributed across several immunoSEQ plates. Each replicate PCR on the sorted subsets used about 0.2 ug DNA (around 30,000 T cell genomes). TCRdb keeps only in-frame clones here, not all; method: immunoSEQ multiplex PCR. The profile shows about 2.1 million clones, just under 95% of them singletons. This clone was picked up a small number of times. Selected positively for CCR7 and CD45RO-negative, naive CD8 cells excluded terminally differentiated effector memory CD45RA+ cells. Every donor, a Caucasian adult, lived in Nashville, Tennessee. This receptor was identified in a man between 18 and 29 years old in good health. Some clones in this sample may be carry-over from other donors' samples. The sample consisted of naive CD8+ T cells from PBMCs.

The CDR3 loop is CASSIRDSYTEAFF. The DNA for the CDR3 is TGTGCCAGTAGTATCCGGGACAGTTATACTGAAGCTTTCTTT. The chain carries TRBV19 and TRBJ1-1; 7 nucleotides match TRBD1. With V trimmed by 3 bases and J by 5 bases, 6 bases remained unmatched. Germline assignment: CDR1 LNHDA and CDR2 SQIVND (reference sequence). This CDR3 is 14 amino acids long.